Below are 23 T cell receptor beta chains sequenced from a single sample in a study of naive and memory T cell subsets. The beta constant-region primer was an equimolar mix of two oligonucleotides covering TRBC1 and TRBC2. Four rounds of PCR amplified the ligated cDNA using nested alpha and beta constant-region primers plus SP2. TCRdb fed the UMI-ligation and nested PCR reads into MiXCR, producing one record per CDR3 protein. The table lists 95,000 to 150,000 distinct CDR3 sequences, around 35% of them singletons, with around 0.92% in the top ten. Sequencing was performed on central memory CD4+ T cells from blood. The receptors here all came from a human donor in good health.

In its sample, this clonotype was seen a few times. This sequence joins TRBV20-1 and TRBJ2-3, with 8 bases fitting TRBD1. CDR1 is DFQATT and CDR2 is SNEGSKA in the germline V gene (reference sequence). This CDR3 region has 16 residues. Trimming cost V 6 bases and J 3 bases; bases outside gene matches: 14. CDR3 in DNA: TGCAGTGCCCCAGGACAGGGCAAGTTGAATACAGATACGCAGTATTTT. Amino acid sequence: CSAPGQGKLNTDTQYF.

The CDR3 reads CASSPRTADQPQHF. The CDR3 DNA reads as TGTGCCAGCAGTCCGCGGACGGCCGATCAGCCCCAGCATTTT. The chain links TRBV27 to TRBJ1-5, with D uncertain. The CDR3 totals 14 residues. Trimming removed 5 bases at V and 5 bases at J, with 13 bases between. Germline V CDR1 and CDR2: MNHEY, SMNVEV (reference sequence).

V and J are TRBV7-2 and TRBJ2-1; either TRBD1 or TRBD2 may supply D (5 bases each). CDR3 length equals 15 residues. CDR1 SGHTA and CDR2 FQGNSA come from the germline V gene. Trimming stripped 1 base from V and 6 bases from J, with 13 bases between. The CDR3, as DNA: TGTGCCAGCAGCTTAGGGGGTTGGGGGATCAATGAGCAGTTCTTC. Residues: CASSLGGWGINEQFF. Full variable domain (remainder filled in from reference TRBV7-2 and TRBJ2-1): GAGVSQSPSNKVTEKGKDVELRCDPISGHTALYWYRQSLGQGLEFLIYFQGNSAPDKSGLPSDRFSAERTGGSVSTLTIQRTQQEDSAVYLCASSLGGWGINEQFFGPGTRLTVL.

The sample holds a few counts of this clonotype. The gene calls are TRBV7-2 and TRBJ1-6; maybe TRBD1 (5 bases). The CDR3 has 15 residues. The germline gives CDR1 SGHTA, CDR2 FQGNSA. Trimming cost V 4 bases and J 7 bases, with 14 bases left between them. This CDR3 reads CASSSQGWGNSPLHF. In DNA, the CDR3 is TGTGCCAGCAGCTCCCAGGGCTGGGGGAATTCACCCCTCCACTTT. Based on the CDR3 plus reference TRBV7-2 and TRBJ1-6, the full variable domain is GAGVSQSPSNKVTEKGKDVELRCDPISGHTALYWYRQSLGQGLEFLIYFQGNSAPDKSGLPSDRFSAERTGGSVSTLTIQRTQQEDSAVYLCASSSQGWGNSPLHFGNGTRLTVT.

The chain couples TRBV20-1 to TRBJ2-1, with 8 positions matching TRBD1. The ends lost 6 bases at V and 4 bases at J; junction bases unmatched: 8. This CDR3 spans 14 amino acids. The germline CDR1 and CDR2 sequences are DFQATT and SNEGSKA (reference sequence). The CDR3 DNA is TGCAGTGCCCTTGGACAGGGAGGATACAATGAGCAGTTCTTC. As protein: CSALGQGGYNEQFF.

The chain combines TRBV5-1 with TRBJ1-1, with a possible D match to TRBD1 (5 bases). CDR1 and CDR2 from the germline V gene are SGHRS and YFSETQ. This CDR3 spans 14 amino acids. Trimming removed 4 bases from V and 1 base from J, with 11 bases in between. The CDR3 coding sequence is TGCGCCAGCAGCCCACAGGCAGGGAACACTGAAGCTTTCTTT. It specifies CASSPQAGNTEAFF.

This clonotype was observed a few times. This chain links TRBV19 with TRBJ2-2, with D perhaps TRBD2 (5 bases). CDR1 LNHDA and CDR2 SQIVND come from the germline V gene (reference sequence). This CDR3 spans 12 amino acids. V was cut by 8 bases and J by 9 bases, with 13 bases left in between. The chain's CDR3 is CASQAASRELFF. In DNA form, the CDR3 reads TGTGCCAGTCAAGCGGCTTCCCGGGAGCTGTTTTTT.

The chain couples TRBV28 to TRBJ2-1, with 9 bases identical to TRBD2. CDR3 length: 15 amino acids. The germline V gene has CDR1 MDHEN and CDR2 SYDVKM. J was trimmed by 9 bases and V by 10 bases; bases with no gene match: 16. CDR3 sequence reads: CATKPPIAGVGEQFF. The CDR3 region has the DNA TGTGCCACCAAACCGCCCATAGCGGGAGTGGGTGAGCAGTTCTTC.

The chain uses TRBV7-9 and TRBJ1-5; D gene uncertain. The V end was cut by 3 bases, the J end by 2 bases, with 11 bases between. The CDR3 spans 15 residues. CDR1 and CDR2 (germline): SEHNR, FQNEAQ (reference sequence). CDR3 sequence: CASSFQGSGNQPQHF. DNA of the CDR3: TGTGCCAGCAGCTTTCAAGGAAGTGGCAATCAGCCCCAGCATTTT.

The chain links TRBV28 to TRBJ1-4; 7 bases map to TRBD1. The germline V gene has CDR1 MDHEN and CDR2 SYDVKM. With 5 bases clipped from V and 3 bases from J, the junction kept 6 bases outside the gene matches. The length of the CDR3 is 15 residues. The CDR3 region is CASSATGVANEKLFF. The DNA for the CDR3 is TGTGCCAGCAGTGCCACAGGGGTGGCTAATGAAAAACTGTTTTTT.

This chain connects TRBV11-3 to TRBJ2-1, with 8 bases matching TRBD2. The germline V gene has CDR1 SGHNT and CDR2 YENEEA. This CDR3 region has 12 residues. Germline trimming cut 6 bases from V and 15 bases from J; bases unmatched to any gene: 10. The CDR3 bases are TGTGCCAGCAGTTTGTTAGCGGGAACACTGTTCTTC. Translation: CASSLLAGTLFF.

This chain connects TRBV20-1 to TRBJ1-5, with a weak D call TRBD1 (5 bases). The CDR3 is made up of 15 amino acids. Trimming removed 5 bases from V and 2 bases from J, with 16 bases in between. The V gene's germline CDR1 is DFQATT and CDR2 SNEGSKA (reference sequence). The CDR3 DNA sequence: TGCAGTGCTCCCGGGAAGGGGTCTGGCAATCAGCCCCAGCATTTT. Translating gives CSAPGKGSGNQPQHF.

This clonotype was observed a single time. V is TRBV20-1 and J is TRBJ2-5; the match to TRBD2 covers 7 bases. V was pared by 0 bases and J by 4 bases, with 11 bases of the junction left unmatched. The CDR3 has 16 residues. CDR1 and CDR2 from the germline V gene are DFQATT and SNEGSKA (reference sequence). For the CDR3, the DNA is TGCAGTGCTAGAGAGGGCGGCAGGGCGGGAGTAGAGACCCAGTACTTC. As protein: CSAREGGRAGVETQYF.

CDR3 residues: CSPPGDSYNEQFF. The CDR3 DNA is TGCAGCCCTCCCGGGGATTCTTACAATGAGCAGTTCTTC. The V and J genes are TRBV29-1 and TRBJ2-1, with D maybe TRBD2 (5 bases). V lost 8 bases and J lost 4, with 15 bases in between. The germline V gene encodes CDR1 SQVTM and CDR2 ANQGSEA. This CDR3 is built from 13 residues.

The V and J genes are TRBV20-1 and TRBJ2-2; D call uncertain. CDR3 length equals 13 residues. The V and J ends lost 0 bases and 4 bases respectively, with 6 bases between them. CDR1 DFQATT and CDR2 SNEGSKA come from the germline V gene (reference sequence). Here the CDR3 reads CSARDQSTGELFF. DNA of the CDR3: TGCAGTGCTAGAGATCAGAGCACCGGGGAGCTGTTTTTT.

This clonotype appeared a few times. V is TRBV27 and J is TRBJ2-1, with 7 bases fitting TRBD2. The CDR3 contains 16 residues. Trimming cost V 7 bases and J 10 bases; bases outside gene matches: 19. Germline V gene sequence: CDR1 MNHEY, CDR2 SMNVEV (reference sequence). CDR3 nucleotides: TGTGCCAGCACCCCCCTCGCGGCGGGAGACGGTCGAGAGCAGTTCTTC. Translated, it gives CASTPLAAGDGREQFF.

This clonotype was seen a few times. The chain links TRBV29-1 to TRBJ2-7; no firm D call. The germline V gene encodes CDR1 SQVTM and CDR2 ANQGSEA. CDR3 length equals 12 residues. The V and J ends lost 6 bases and 1 base respectively, with 10 bases between them. CDR3 nucleotide sequence: TGCAGCGTCGCTCATCTGTCCTACGAGCAGTACTTC. Protein: CSVAHLSYEQYF.

The J gene is TRBJ1-3, the V gene TRBV7-8; a possible D gene is TRBD1 (6 bases). V lost 10 bases, J lost 0 bases, and 16 bases lay in between. CDR3 size: 15 residues. The V gene's germline CDR1 is SGHVS and CDR2 FQNEAQ. The CDR3 DNA follows: TGTGCCATCTCCCGGGGGGGCGCCTCTGGAAACACCATATATTTT. Protein product: CAISRGGASGNTIYF.

A note on this clonotype: A read error may account for a junction end that differs from germline. The V and J genes are TRBV6-1 and TRBJ2-3, with 7 bases identical to TRBD2. This CDR3 contains 13 residues. Germline V gene data show CDR1 as MNHNS and CDR2 as SASEGT. The CDR3 loop reads CDSSEARGDTQYF. CDR3 nucleotide sequence: TGTGACAGCAGTGAAGCGCGGGGGGATACGCAGTATTTT.

The chain employs TRBV9 and TRBJ2-5; unclear D gene. Between the trimmed V and J ends, which lost 3 bases and 4 bases, there was a span of 19 bases. CDR3 length: 16 amino acids. Germline V lookup: CDR1 SGDLS, CDR2 YYNGEE. The CDR3 bases are TGTGCCAGCAGCGCTGCCAACGACCGAGGATCAGAGACCCAGTACTTC. This encodes CASSAANDRGSETQYF.

This clonotype was seen only a few times. The chain couples TRBV15 to TRBJ2-6, with 10 bases aligning to TRBD1. Germline V gene data show CDR1 as LNHNV and CDR2 as YYDKDF (reference sequence). V was pared by 1 base and J by 0 bases, with 3 bases of the junction left unmatched. This CDR3 has 18 residues. CDR3 coding DNA: TGTGCCACCAGCAGAGGACAGGGGGCACGCTCTGGGGCCAACGTCCTGACTTTC. Translation: CATSRGQGARSGANVLTF.

The chain carries TRBV6-5 and TRBJ1-3, with a weak D call TRBD1 (5 bases). Per germline, CDR1 MNHEY and CDR2 SVGAGI. Trimming pared 5 bases from V and 1 base from J, leaving 9 bases between. The CDR3 runs 14 residues. Here the CDR3 reads CASSPRVSGNTIYF. The CDR3 nucleotides read TGTGCCAGCAGTCCCAGGGTTTCTGGAAACACCATATATTTT.

The V and J genes are TRBV28 and TRBJ2-7, with D possibly matching TRBD2 (7 bases). Deletions cut 7 bases from V and 0 bases from J, with 16 bases between. The germline V gene has CDR1 MDHEN and CDR2 SYDVKM. This CDR3 region has 15 residues. CDR3 DNA sequence: TGTGCCAGCACAGTGGGGGGGGCCGACTCCTACGAGCAGTACTTC. It encodes CASTVGGADSYEQYF.